The clone carrying this T cell receptor beta chain was picked up a small number of times. The data derive from a study of blood T cell repertoires in COVID-19. Study summary: Both acute and convalescent COVID-19 samples were obtained from the United States, Italy and Spain. PBMCs, B-cell-depleted T cells, or T cells were the source of the cDNA or gDNA that made up the material.

This CDR3 has 12 residues. Between the trimmed V and J ends, which lost 2 bases and 8 bases, there was a span of 9 bases. CDR1 and CDR2 from the germline V gene are SGHAT and FQNNGV. Authors' processing steps: Reference gene primers were amplified, and this amplification served to estimate nucleated cell counts. Repertoires were generated with immunoSEQ multiplex PCR, while TCRdb's copy carries only in-frame clones and drops some. V, J and clone size were drawn from that table, and D and trimming were deduced from the DNA. This sample has some 78,000 clones; 80% occur once, and the top ten carry approximately 6.2%.

The sequenced sample consisted of peripheral blood. This clonotype was sampled from a man aged 55 to 69 with active or convalescent COVID-19. The chain joins TRBV11-2 to TRBJ1-1; D gene ambiguous. DNA for the CDR3: TGTGCCAGCAGCTTAATTGGCAGGGAAGCTTTCTTT. Translating it yields CASSLIGREAFF.